This entry concerns a single T cell receptor (beta chain). Its antigen is unidentified. TCRdb fed the RT-PCR reads into MiXCR, producing one record per CDR3 protein. The top ten hold 9.5% to 15% of the sample, which has around 480,000 distinct CDR3 sequences, roughly 9.7% seen once. The CDR3 runs to 13 residues. Deletions cut 4 bases from V and 7 bases from J, with 8 bases between. Per the germline V gene, CDR1 is ENHRY and CDR2 is SYGVKD. The entry originates in a study of response to subunit inactivated influenza vaccine. Study-level findings and limits: Only a handful of new T cells, the authors suggested, are recruited with each seasonal influenza vaccination.

The sequences come from PBMCs from blood, collected 40 to 50 days after vaccination. The rearrangement uses TRBV10-3 and TRBJ1-6; D not certain. This receptor was identified in a man aged 45-65 years who received an inactivated influenza vaccine. The CDR3 loop is CAISGQPNSPLHF. CDR3 nucleotide sequence: TGTGCCATCAGTGGCCAGCCAAATTCACCCCTCCACTTT.